Shown below are 15 T cell receptor beta chains from a single sample sequenced in a study of T cells in Graves' hyperthyroidism and ophthalmopathy. The TCR beta CDR3 regions underwent amplification using RNA transcripts as the source. First-round RT-PCR with HTBI primers amplified the TCR CDR3 region. One entry per CDR3 protein results from TCRdb running MiXCR on the multiplex PCR reads. This sample carries some 440,000 distinct CDR3 sequences, about 15% of them seen once, and the ten largest clones take roughly 13%. Sequenced material: blood. These receptors originate from a woman aged 18-29 years with Graves' hyperthyroidism.

This clonotype was counted at least ten times. This chain joins TRBV7-2 and TRBJ2-5; TRBD2 is a possible D gene (5 bases). V lost 0 bases and J 10 bases, leaving 6 bases between the germline ends. Germline V gene data show CDR1 as SGHTA and CDR2 as FQGNSA. CDR3 size: 11 residues. This CDR3 is CASSLAGVQYF. CDR3 nucleotide sequence: TGTGCCAGCAGCTTAGCCGGGGTCCAGTACTTC.

The V gene is TRBV7-2, the J gene TRBJ1-2; 7 bases fit TRBD1. Trimming at V came to 5 bases and at J to 8 bases, leaving 14 bases not matched to a gene. The CDR3 runs 15 residues. CDR1 is SGHTA, CDR2 FQGNSA, per germline. The CDR3 loop is CASSPQTGTTRGYTF. The CDR3 DNA reads TGTGCCAGCAGCCCACAGACAGGGACGACTCGGGGCTACACCTTC.

This clonotype was observed many times. V gene TRBV29-1 combines with J gene TRBJ2-7; 11 bases are a match to TRBD1. The CDR3 is made up of 14 amino acids. Per the germline V gene, CDR1 is SQVTM and CDR2 is ANQGSEA. With 1 base clipped from V and 6 bases from J, the junction kept 5 bases outside the gene matches. In nucleotides, the CDR3 is TGCAGCGTTGAAGCGGACAGGGGGCTGGTCGAGCAGTACTTC. It specifies CSVEADRGLVEQYF.

The chain is built from TRBV24-1 and TRBJ2-7, with 10 bases identical to TRBD1. V lost 6 bases to trimming and J lost 4 bases; unmatched junction nucleotides: 2. This CDR3 region has 13 residues. Germline CDR1 and CDR2: KGHDR and SFDVKD. The CDR3: CATSTGQGYEQYF. The CDR3 region has the DNA TGTGCCACCAGTACGGGACAGGGGTACGAGCAGTACTTC.

This clonotype was seen many times. A junction boundary mismatches the germline segment, possibly from a read error. The gene calls are TRBV11-2 and TRBJ1-6; D is uncertain. Germline assignment: CDR1 SGHAT and CDR2 FQNNGV. The CDR3 contains 14 residues. The CDR3 DNA sequence: TGTGCCAGCAGCTTTGCAACCTACAATTCACCCCTCCACTTT. Translating gives CASSFATYNSPLHF.

This clonotype was counted many times. The CDR3 spells CSARDRRGKGSNQPQHF. CDR3 sequence (DNA): TGCAGTGCTAGAGATCGGAGGGGGAAAGGTAGCAATCAGCCCCAGCATTTT. The rearrangement joins TRBV20-1 to TRBJ1-5, with a weak D call TRBD1 (6 bases). Germline loops: CDR1 DFQATT, CDR2 SNEGSKA (reference sequence). V lost 0 bases, J lost 0 bases, and 15 bases lay in between. The CDR3 is 17 amino acids.

This chain uses TRBV5-1 with TRBJ2-3; no clear D. CDR1 is SGHRS, CDR2 YFSETQ, per germline. The CDR3 consists of 12 residues. V dropped 2 bases and J dropped 4 bases, with 5 bases sitting between them. CDR3 sequence (DNA): TGCGCCAGCAGCTTTTGGGCAGATACGCAGTATTTT. This sequence encodes CASSFWADTQYF.

The J gene is TRBJ1-2, the V gene TRBV7-3; D might be TRBD1 (5 bases). The V end was cut by 2 bases, the J end by 7 bases, with 14 bases between. The CDR3 has 14 residues. Per germline, CDR1 SGHTA and CDR2 FQGTGA. The CDR3 sequence is CASSLATEGVGYTF. DNA of the CDR3: TGTGCCAGCAGCTTAGCGACAGAGGGAGTTGGCTACACCTTC.

This clonotype occurred many times. The chain joins TRBV2 to TRBJ2-5, with D hard to call. The V and J ends lost 2 bases and 7 bases respectively, with 5 bases between them. This CDR3 contains 11 residues. Germline CDR1 reads SNHLY; CDR2 reads FYNNEI. DNA for the CDR3: TGTGCCAGCAGTGAAAAGAGGACCCAGTACTTC. This sequence encodes CASSEKRTQYF.

This clonotype appeared many times. The chain combines TRBV29-1 with TRBJ2-5, with 9 nucleotides matching TRBD1. Germline V lookup: CDR1 SQVTM, CDR2 ANQGSEA. The CDR3 is 12 amino acids. The ends lost 8 bases at V and 4 bases at J; junction bases unmatched: 5. CDR3 sequence (DNA): TGCAGCTTCGGACAGGGGTTAGAGACCCAGTACTTC. Encoded protein: CSFGQGLETQYF.

This clonotype was seen a few times. V usage is TRBV4-3 and J usage is TRBJ2-7, with D perhaps assigned TRBD1 or TRBD2 (5 bases each). The CDR3 extends over 13 amino acids. With 5 bases removed from V and 3 bases from J, the gap between germline ends came to 11 bases. CDR1 and CDR2 from the germline V gene are LGHNA and YSLEER. The CDR3 loop is CASSGGPDYEQYF. CDR3 nucleotides: TGCGCCAGCAGCGGGGGACCCGACTACGAGCAGTACTTC.

Note on this clonotype: Relative to the germline gene, one junction end is altered; a read error may explain this. The chain carries TRBV11-1 and TRBJ2-7; TRBD2 agrees at 11 bases. This CDR3 is built from 16 residues. The germline CDR1 and CDR2 sequences are SGHAT and FQDESV (reference sequence). CDR3 region: CASSQGLLAGGYEQYF. Here the CDR3 DNA reads TGCGCCAGCAGCCAAGGACTTCTAGCGGGGGGCTACGAGCAGTACTTC. Full variable domain (outside the CDR3, taken from reference TRBV11-1 and TRBJ2-7): EAEVAQSPRYKITEKSQAVAFWCDPISGHATLYWYRQILGQGPELLVQFQDESVVDDSQLPKDRFSAERLKGVDSTLKIQPAELGDSAMYLCASSQGLLAGGYEQYFGPGTRLTVT.

The genes are TRBV6-1 and TRBJ2-2, with 8 bases that match TRBD1. The CDR3 totals 17 residues. Germline V gene lookup returns CDR1 MNHNS and CDR2 SASEGT. The trim removed 3 bases at V and 0 bases at J, leaving 6 bases unmatched. CDR3 sequence reads: CASSDFLQGANTGELFF. The CDR3 region has the DNA TGTGCCAGCAGTGATTTCCTACAGGGGGCGAACACCGGGGAGCTGTTTTTT.

As regards this clonotype: The CDR3 does not close with the conserved phenylalanine or tryptophan, likely indicating a read error. The chain recombines TRBV29-1 with TRBJ1-2; TRBD1 aligns across 7 bases. V trimming: 6 bases; J trimming: 4 bases; junction bases outside the gene matches: 5. Germline assignment: CDR1 SQVTM and CDR2 ANQGSEA. CDR3 length: 12 residues. Here the CDR3 reads CSVGDRAYGYTL. Written as DNA, the CDR3 is TGCAGCGTCGGTGACAGGGCCTATGGCTACACCCTC.

The table lists this clonotype with many counts. The chain combines TRBV11-2 with TRBJ1-5, with unresolved D. Trimming took off 2 bases at V and 4 bases at J, with 6 bases between the two ends. This CDR3 contains 13 residues. Germline CDR1 SGHAT, CDR2 FQNNGV. The CDR3 DNA sequence: TGTGCCAGCAGCTTAAACCGGAATCAGCCCCAGCATTTT. Translated: CASSLNRNQPQHF.